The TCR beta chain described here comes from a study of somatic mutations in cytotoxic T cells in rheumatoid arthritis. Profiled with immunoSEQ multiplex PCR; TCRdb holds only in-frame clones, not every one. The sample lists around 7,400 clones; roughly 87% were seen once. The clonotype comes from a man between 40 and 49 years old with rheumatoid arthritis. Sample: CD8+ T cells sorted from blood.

CDR3 region: CASSWGHSTEAFF. In DNA form, the CDR3 reads TGTGCCAGCAGCTGGGGACACTCCACTGAAGCTTTCTTT. The chain links TRBV5-6 to TRBJ1-1; a weak D match, TRBD1 (6 bases). The CDR3 sequence is 13 residues long. The germline CDR1 and CDR2 sequences are SGHDT and YYEEEE. V lost 3 bases to trimming and J lost 4 bases, with 10 bases between them.